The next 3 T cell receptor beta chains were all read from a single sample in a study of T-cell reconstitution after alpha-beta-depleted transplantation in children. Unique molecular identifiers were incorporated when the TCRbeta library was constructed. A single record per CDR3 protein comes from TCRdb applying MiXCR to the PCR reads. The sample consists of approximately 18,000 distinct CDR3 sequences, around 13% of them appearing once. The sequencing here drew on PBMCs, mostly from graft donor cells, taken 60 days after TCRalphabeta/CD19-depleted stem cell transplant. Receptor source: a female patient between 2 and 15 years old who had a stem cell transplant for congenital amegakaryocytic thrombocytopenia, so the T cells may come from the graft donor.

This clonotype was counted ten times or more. This CDR3 reads CSARVASGIFEQFF. As DNA, the CDR3 is TGCAGTGCTAGAGTGGCTAGCGGGATCTTTGAGCAGTTCTTC. The chain uses TRBV20-1 and TRBJ2-1; 9 nucleotides align to TRBD2. This CDR3 comprises 14 residues. From germline, CDR1 is DFQATT and CDR2 SNEGSKA (reference sequence). J lost 9 bases, V lost 1 base, and 7 bases had no gene match.

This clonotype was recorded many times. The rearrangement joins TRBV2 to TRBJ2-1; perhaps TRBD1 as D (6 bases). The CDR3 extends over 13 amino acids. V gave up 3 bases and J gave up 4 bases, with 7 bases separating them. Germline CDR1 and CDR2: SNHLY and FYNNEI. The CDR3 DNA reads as TGTGCCAGCAGTGACGGACAGTACAATGAGCAGTTCTTC. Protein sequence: CASSDGQYNEQFF.

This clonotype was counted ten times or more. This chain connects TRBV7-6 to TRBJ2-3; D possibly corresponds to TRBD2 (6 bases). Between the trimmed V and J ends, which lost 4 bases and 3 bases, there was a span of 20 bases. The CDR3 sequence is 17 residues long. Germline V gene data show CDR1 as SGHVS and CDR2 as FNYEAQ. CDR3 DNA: TGTGCCAGCAGCTCAGAAACGGGAGTGGGTCGGACAGATACGCAGTATTTT. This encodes CASSSETGVGRTDTQYF.